This TCR beta chain was sequenced for a study of OX40 agonist ivuxolimab in advanced cancers. Overall study context: The study treated patients with ivuxolimab, an agonistic anti-OX40 (CD134) antibody. Three dose-escalation patients had partial responses: one with hepatocellular carcinoma and two with cutaneous melanoma. Notes on the study in general: Not determined was the antigen specificity of the expanded peripheral T cells. Average numbers of expanded clones were greater in CD8+ T cells than in CD4+.

Comment on this clone: Its antigen is as yet unknown.

The CDR3 has 18 amino acids. Germline CDR1 is LNHNV and CDR2 is YYDKDF (reference sequence). Trimming removed 1 base at V and 8 bases at J, with 25 bases between. The protocol was immunoSEQ multiplex PCR, while the TCRdb copy is restricted to in-frame clones and leaves out a portion. This sample has some 82,000 clones, with more than 85% found just once. The specimen was CD4+ or CD8+ T cells sorted from blood, collected in a trial of the OX40 agonist ivuxolimab. The chain employs TRBV15 and TRBJ2-3; maybe TRBD1 (6 bases). The sequence derives from an adult with an advanced solid tumor such as melanoma, head and neck, liver or kidney cancer. The CDR3 sequence: CATSRGQGSTAIQGTQYF. In DNA, the CDR3 is TGTGCCACCAGCAGAGGGCAAGGGTCGACAGCCATACAGGGTACGCAGTATTTT.